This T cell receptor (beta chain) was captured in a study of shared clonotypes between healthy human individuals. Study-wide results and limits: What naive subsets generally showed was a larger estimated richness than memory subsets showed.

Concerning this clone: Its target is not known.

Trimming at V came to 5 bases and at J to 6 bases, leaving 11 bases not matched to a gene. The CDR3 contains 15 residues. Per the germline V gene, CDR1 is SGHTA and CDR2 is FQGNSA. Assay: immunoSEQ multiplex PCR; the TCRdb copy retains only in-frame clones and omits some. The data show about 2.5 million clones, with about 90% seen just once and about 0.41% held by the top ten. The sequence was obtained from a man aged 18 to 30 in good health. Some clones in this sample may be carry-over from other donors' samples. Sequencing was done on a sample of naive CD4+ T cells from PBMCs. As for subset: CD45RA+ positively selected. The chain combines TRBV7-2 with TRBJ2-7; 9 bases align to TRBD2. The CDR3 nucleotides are TGTGCCAGCAGCCCCCTAGCGGGAACAGGCCTCGAGCAGTACTTC. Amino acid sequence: CASSPLAGTGLEQYF.